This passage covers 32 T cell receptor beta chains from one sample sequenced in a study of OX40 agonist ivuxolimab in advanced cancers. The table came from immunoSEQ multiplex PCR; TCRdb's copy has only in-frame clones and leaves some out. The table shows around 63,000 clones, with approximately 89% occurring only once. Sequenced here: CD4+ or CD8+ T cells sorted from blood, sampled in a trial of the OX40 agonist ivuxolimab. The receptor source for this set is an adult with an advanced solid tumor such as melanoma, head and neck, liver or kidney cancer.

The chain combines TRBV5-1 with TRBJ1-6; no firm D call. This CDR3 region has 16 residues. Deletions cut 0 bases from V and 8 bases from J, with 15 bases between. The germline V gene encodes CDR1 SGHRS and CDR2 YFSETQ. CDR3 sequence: CASSLGRLRADSPLHF. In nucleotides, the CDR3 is TGCGCCAGCAGCTTGGGGCGCTTGAGGGCCGATTCACCCCTCCACTTT.

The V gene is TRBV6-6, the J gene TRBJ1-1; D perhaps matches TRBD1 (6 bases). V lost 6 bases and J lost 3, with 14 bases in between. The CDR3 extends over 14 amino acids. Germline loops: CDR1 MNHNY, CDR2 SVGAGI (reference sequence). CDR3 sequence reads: CASRKGETDTEAFF. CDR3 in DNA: TGTGCCAGCAGAAAGGGGGAGACGGACACTGAAGCTTTCTTT.

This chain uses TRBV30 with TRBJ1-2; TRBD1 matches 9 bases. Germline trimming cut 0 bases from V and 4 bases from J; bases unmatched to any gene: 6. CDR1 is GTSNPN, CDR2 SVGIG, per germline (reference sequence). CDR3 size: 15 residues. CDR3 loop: CAWSVFGTGSYGYTF. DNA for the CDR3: TGTGCCTGGAGTGTATTCGGGACAGGGAGCTATGGCTACACCTTC.

The CDR3 reads CAWTGAYEQFF. The CDR3 region has the DNA TGTGCCTGGACAGGGGCATATGAGCAGTTCTTC. J is TRBJ2-1 and V is TRBV30, with D possibly TRBD1 on 6 matching bases. Trimming took 4 bases from V and 8 from J, leaving 9 bases between them. CDR1 and CDR2 (germline): GTSNPN, SVGIG (reference sequence). The CDR3 runs to 11 residues.

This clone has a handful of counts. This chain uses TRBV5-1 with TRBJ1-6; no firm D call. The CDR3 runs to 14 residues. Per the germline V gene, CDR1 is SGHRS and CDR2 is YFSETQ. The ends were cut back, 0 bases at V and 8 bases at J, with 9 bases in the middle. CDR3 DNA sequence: TGCGCCAGCAGCTTGGGGTTAGGAGATTCACCCCTCCACTTT. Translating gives CASSLGLGDSPLHF. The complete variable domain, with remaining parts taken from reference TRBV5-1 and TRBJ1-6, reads KAGVTQTPRYLIKTRGQQVTLSCSPISGHRSVSWYQQTPGQGLQFLFEYFSETQRNKGNFPGRFSGRQFSNSRSEMNVSTLELGDSALYLCASSLGLGDSPLHFGNGTRLTVT.

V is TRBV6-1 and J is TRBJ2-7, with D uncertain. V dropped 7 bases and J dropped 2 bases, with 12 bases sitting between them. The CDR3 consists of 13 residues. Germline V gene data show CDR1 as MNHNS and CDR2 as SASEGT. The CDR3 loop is CASTTYRPYEQYF. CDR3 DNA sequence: TGTGCCAGCACCACGTATAGACCCTACGAGCAGTACTTC.

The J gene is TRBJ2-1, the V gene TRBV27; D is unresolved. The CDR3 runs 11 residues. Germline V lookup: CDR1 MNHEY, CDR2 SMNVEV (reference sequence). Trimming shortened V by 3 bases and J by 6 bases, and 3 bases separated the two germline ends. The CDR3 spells CASSFLNEQFF. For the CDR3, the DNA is TGTGCCAGCAGTTTCCTCAATGAGCAGTTCTTC.

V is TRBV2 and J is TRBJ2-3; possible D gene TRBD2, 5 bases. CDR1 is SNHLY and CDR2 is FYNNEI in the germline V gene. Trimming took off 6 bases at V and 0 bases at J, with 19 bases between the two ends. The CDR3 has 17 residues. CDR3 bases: TGTGCCAGCAGATTTCCGGCGAGCGGCCCTAGCACAGATACGCAGTATTTT. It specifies CASRFPASGPSTDTQYF.

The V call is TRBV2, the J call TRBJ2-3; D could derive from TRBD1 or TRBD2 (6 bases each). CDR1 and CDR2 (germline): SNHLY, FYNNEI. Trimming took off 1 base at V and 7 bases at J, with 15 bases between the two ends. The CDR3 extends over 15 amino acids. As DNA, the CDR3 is TGTGCCAGCAGTGAAGTGGGGGGCACGATGAATACGCAGTATTTT. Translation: CASSEVGGTMNTQYF. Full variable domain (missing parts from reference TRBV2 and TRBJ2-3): EPEVTQTPSHQVTQMGQEVILRCVPISNHLYFYWYRQILGQKVEFLVSFYNNEISEKSEIFDDQFSVERPDGSNFTLKIRSTKLEDSAMYFCASSEVGGTMNTQYFGPGTRLTVL.

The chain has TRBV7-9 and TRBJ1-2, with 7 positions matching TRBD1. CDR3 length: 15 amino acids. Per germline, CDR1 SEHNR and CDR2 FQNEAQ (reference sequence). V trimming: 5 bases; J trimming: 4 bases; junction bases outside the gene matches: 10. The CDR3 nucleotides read TGTGCCAGCAGCCTGGGGACAGCACTTTCCTATGGCTACACCTTC. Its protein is CASSLGTALSYGYTF. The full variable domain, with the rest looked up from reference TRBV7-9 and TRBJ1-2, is DTGVSQNPRHKITKRGQNVTFRCDPISEHNRLYWYRQTLGQGPEFLTYFQNEAQLEKSRLLSDRFSAERPKGSFSTLEIQRTEQGDSAMYLCASSLGTALSYGYTFGSGTRLTVV.

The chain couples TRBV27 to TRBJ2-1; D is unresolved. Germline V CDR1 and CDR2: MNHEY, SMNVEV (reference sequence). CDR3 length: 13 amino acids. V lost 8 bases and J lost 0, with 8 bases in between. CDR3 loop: CASRWGSYNEQFF. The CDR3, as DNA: TGTGCCAGCCGGTGGGGCTCCTACAATGAGCAGTTCTTC.

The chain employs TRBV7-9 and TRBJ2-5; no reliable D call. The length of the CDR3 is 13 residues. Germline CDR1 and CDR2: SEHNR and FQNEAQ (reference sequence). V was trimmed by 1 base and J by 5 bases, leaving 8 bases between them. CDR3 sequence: CASSLGEVETQYF. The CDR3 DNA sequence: TGTGCCAGCAGCTTAGGTGAGGTGGAGACCCAGTACTTC.

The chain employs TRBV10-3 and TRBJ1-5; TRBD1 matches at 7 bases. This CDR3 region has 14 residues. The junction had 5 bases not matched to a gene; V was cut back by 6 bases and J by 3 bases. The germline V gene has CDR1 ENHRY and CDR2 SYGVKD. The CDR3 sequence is CAIRGDSDNQPQHF. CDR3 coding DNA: TGTGCCATCAGGGGGGACAGCGACAATCAGCCCCAGCATTTT.

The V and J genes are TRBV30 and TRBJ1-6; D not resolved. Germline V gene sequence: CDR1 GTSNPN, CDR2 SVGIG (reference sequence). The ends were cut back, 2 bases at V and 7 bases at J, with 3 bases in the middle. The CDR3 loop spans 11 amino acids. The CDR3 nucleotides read TGTGCCTGGAGTCAAAATTCACCCCTCCACTTT. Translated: CAWSQNSPLHF.

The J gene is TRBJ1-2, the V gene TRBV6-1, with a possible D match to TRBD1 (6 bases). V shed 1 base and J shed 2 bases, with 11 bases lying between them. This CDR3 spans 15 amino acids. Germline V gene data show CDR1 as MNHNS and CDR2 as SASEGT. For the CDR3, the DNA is TGTGCCAGCAGTGAAGTTGGCAGGGGCAACTATGGCTACACCTTC. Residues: CASSEVGRGNYGYTF.

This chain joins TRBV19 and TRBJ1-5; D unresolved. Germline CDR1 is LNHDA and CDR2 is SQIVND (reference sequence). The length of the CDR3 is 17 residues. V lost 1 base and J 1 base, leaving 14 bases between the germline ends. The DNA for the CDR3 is TGTGCCAGTAGTATAGTCCCTCGACATTCGAGCAATCAGCCCCAGCATTTT. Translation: CASSIVPRHSSNQPQHF.

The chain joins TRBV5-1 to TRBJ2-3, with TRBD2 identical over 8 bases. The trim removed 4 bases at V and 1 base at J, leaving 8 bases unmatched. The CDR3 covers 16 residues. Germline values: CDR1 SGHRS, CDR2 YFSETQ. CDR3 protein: CASSGGAGAGTDTQYF. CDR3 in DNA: TGCGCCAGCAGCGGAGGAGCGGGGGCCGGCACAGATACGCAGTATTTT.

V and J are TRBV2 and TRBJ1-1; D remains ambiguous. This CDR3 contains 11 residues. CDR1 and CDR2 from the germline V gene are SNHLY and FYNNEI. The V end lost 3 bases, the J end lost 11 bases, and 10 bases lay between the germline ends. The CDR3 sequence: CASSDRKEAFF. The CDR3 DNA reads TGTGCCAGCAGTGACAGAAAGGAGGCTTTCTTT. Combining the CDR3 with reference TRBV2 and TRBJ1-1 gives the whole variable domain EPEVTQTPSHQVTQMGQEVILRCVPISNHLYFYWYRQILGQKVEFLVSFYNNEISEKSEIFDDQFSVERPDGSNFTLKIRSTKLEDSAMYFCASSDRKEAFFGQGTRLTVV.

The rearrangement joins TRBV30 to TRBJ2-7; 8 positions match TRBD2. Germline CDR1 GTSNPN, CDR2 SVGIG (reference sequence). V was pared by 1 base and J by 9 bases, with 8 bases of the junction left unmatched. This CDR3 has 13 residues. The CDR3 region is CAWSASAGGGQYF. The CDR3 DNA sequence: TGTGCCTGGAGTGCCTCCGCGGGGGGAGGGCAGTACTTC.

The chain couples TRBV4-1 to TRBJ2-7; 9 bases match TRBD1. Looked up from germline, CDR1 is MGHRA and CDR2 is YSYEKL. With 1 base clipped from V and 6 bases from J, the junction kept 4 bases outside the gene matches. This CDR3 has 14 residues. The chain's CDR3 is CASSQGTGVGEQYF. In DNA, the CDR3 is TGCGCCAGCAGCCAAGGGACAGGGGTGGGCGAGCAGTACTTC.

The CDR3 protein is CASSLAPGQGAGGGYTF. The CDR3 DNA sequence: TGTGCCAGCAGCTTGGCCCCAGGACAGGGGGCTGGTGGAGGCTACACCTTC. This chain uses TRBV5-6 with TRBJ1-2; 11 bases map to TRBD1. The CDR3 contains 17 residues. V was clipped by 0 bases and J by 8 bases; unmatched bases: 12. The germline CDR1 and CDR2 sequences are SGHDT and YYEEEE.

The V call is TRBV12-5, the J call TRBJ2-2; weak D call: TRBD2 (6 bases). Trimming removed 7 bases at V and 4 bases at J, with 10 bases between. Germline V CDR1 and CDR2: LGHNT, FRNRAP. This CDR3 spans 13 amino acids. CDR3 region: CASAEGGTGELFF. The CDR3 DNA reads TGTGCTAGTGCCGAGGGAGGCACCGGGGAGCTGTTTTTT. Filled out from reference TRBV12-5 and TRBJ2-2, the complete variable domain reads DARVTQTPRHKVTEMGQEVTMRCQPILGHNTVFWYRQTMMQGLELLAYFRNRAPLDDSGMPKDRFSAEMPDATLATLKIQPSEPRDSAVYFCASAEGGTGELFFGEGSRLTVL.

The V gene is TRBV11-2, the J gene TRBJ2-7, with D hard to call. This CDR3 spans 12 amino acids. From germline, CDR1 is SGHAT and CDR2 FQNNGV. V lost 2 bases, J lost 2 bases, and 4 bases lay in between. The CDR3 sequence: CASSLSPYEQYF. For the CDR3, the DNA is TGTGCCAGCAGCTTAAGTCCCTACGAGCAGTACTTC.

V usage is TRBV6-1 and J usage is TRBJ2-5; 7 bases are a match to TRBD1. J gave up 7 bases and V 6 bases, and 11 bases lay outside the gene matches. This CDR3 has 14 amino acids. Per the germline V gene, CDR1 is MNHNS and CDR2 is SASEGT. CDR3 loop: CASRGDSSFGTQYF. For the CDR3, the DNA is TGTGCCAGCAGAGGGGACAGCTCCTTCGGGACCCAGTACTTC.

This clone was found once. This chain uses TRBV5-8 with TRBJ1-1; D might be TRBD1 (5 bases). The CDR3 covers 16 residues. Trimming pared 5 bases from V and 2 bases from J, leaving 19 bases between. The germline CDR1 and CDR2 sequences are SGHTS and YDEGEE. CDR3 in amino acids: CASRMNGATGNTEAFF. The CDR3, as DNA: TGTGCCAGCAGGATGAACGGGGCCACAGGAAACACTGAAGCTTTCTTT. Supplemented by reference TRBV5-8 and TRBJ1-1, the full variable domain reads EAGVTQSPTHLIKTRGQQATLRCSPISGHTSVYWYQQALGLGLQFLLWYDEGEERNRGNFPPRFSGRQFPNYSSELNVNALELEDSALYLCASRMNGATGNTEAFFGQGTRLTVV.

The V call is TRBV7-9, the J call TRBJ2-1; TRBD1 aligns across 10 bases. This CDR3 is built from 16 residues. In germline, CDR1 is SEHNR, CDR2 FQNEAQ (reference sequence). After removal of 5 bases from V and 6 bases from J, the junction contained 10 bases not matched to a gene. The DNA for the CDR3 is TGTGCCAGCAGCCCGCGAGGGGACAGGGGTCGCAATGAGCAGTTCTTC. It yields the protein CASSPRGDRGRNEQFF.

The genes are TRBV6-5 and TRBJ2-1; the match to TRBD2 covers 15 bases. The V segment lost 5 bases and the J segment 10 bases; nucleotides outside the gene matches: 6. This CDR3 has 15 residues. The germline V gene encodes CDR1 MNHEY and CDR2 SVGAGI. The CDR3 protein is CASSPRTSGGGEQFF. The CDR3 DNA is TGTGCCAGCAGTCCCCGGACTAGCGGGGGGGGAGAGCAGTTCTTC.

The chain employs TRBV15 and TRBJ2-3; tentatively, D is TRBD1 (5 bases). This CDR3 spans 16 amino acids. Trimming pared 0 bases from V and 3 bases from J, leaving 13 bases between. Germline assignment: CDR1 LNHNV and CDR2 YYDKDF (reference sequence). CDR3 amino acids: CATSRDAAAGTDTQYF. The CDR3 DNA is TGTGCCACCAGCAGAGATGCCGCAGCAGGGACAGATACGCAGTATTTT.

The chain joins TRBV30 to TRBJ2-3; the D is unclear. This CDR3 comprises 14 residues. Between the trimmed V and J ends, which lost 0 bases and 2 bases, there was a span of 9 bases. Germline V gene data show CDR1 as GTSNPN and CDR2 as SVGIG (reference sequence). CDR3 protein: CAWSVITTTDTQYF. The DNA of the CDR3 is TGTGCCTGGAGTGTAATTACTACCACAGATACGCAGTATTTT. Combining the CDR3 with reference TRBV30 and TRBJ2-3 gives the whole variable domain SQTIHQWPATLVQPVGSPLSLECTVEGTSNPNLYWYRQAAGRGLQLLFYSVGIGQISSEVPQNLSASRPQDRQFILSSKKLLLSDSGFYLCAWSVITTTDTQYFGPGTRLTVL.

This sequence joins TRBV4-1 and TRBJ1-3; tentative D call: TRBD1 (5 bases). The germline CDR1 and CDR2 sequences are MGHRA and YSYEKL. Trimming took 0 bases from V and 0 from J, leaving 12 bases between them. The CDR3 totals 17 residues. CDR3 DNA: TGCGCCAGCAGCCAAGATAGCCTGGGGCCCTCTGGAAACACCATATATTTT. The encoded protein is CASSQDSLGPSGNTIYF.

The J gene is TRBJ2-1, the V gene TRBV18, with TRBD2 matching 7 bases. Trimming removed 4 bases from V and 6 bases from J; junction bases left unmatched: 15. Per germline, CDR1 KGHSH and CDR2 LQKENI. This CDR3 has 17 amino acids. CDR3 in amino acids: CASSLGLGTGGFNEQFF. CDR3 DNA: TGTGCCAGCTCACTGGGGCTGGGGACGGGGGGATTCAATGAGCAGTTCTTC.

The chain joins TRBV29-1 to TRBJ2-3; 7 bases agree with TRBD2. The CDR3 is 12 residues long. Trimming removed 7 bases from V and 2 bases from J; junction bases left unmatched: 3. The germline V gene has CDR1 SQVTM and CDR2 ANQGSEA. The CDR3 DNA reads TGCAGCGGGACTAGAGACACAGATACGCAGTATTTT. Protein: CSGTRDTDTQYF.